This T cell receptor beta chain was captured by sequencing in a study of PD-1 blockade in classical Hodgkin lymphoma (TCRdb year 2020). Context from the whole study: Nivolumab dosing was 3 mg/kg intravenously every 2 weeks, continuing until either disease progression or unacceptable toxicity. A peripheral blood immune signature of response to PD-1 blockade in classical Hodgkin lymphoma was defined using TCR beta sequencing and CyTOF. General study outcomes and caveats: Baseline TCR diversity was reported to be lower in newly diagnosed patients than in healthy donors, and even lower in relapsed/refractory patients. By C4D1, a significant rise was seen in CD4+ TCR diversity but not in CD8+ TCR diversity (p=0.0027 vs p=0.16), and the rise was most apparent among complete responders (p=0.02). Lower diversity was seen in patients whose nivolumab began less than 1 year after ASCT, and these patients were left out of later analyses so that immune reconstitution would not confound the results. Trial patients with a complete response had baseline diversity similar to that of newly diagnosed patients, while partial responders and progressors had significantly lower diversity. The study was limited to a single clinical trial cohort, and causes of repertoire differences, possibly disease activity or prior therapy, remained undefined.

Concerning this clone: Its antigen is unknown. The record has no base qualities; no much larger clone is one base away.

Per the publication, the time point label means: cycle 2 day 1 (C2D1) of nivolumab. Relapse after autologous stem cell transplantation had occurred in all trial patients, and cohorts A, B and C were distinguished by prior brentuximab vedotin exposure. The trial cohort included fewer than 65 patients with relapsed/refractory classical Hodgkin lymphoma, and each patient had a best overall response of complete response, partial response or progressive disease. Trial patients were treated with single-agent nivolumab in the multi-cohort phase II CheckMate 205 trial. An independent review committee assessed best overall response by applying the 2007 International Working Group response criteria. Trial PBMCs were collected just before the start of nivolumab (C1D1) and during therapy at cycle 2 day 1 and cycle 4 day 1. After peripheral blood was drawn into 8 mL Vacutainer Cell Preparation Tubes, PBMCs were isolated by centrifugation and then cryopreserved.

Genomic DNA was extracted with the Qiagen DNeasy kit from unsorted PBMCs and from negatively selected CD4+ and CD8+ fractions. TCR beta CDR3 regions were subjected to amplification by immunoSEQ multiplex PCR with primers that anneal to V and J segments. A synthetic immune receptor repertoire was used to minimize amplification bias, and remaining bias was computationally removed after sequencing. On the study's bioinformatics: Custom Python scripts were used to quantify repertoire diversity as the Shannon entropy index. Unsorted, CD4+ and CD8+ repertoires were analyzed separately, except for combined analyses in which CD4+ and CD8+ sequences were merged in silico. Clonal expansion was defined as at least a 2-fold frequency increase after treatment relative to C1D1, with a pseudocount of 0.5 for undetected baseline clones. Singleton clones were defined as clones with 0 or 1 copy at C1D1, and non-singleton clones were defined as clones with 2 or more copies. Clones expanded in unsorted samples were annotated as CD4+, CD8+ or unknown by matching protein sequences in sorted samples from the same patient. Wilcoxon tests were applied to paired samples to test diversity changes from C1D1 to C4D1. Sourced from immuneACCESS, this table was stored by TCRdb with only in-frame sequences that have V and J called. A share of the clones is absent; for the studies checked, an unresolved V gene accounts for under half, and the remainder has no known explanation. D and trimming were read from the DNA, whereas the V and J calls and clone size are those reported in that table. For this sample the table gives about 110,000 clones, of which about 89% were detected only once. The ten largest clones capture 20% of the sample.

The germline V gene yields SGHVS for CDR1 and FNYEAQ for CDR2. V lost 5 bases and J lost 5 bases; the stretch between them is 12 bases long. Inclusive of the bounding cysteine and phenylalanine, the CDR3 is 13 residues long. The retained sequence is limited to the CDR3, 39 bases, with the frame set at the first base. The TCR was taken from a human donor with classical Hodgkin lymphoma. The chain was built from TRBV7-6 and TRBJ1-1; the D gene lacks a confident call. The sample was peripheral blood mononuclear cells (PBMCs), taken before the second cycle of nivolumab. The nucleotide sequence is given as TGTGCCAGCAGCGCGATGACCGAGACTGAAGCTTTCTTT. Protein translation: CASSAMTETEAFF.